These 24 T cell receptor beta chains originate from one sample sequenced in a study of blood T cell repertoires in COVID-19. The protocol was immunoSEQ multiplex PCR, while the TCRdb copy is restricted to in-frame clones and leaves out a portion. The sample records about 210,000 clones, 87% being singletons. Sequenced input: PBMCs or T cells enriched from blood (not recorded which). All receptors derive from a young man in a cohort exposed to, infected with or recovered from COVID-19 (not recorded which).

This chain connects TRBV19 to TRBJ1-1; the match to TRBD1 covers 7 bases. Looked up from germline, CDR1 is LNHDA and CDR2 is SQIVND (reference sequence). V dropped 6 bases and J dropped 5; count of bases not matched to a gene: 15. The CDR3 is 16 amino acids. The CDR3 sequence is CASSPAGQDGRTEAFF. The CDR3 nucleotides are TGTGCCAGTAGCCCTGCCGGACAGGACGGACGGACTGAAGCTTTCTTT.

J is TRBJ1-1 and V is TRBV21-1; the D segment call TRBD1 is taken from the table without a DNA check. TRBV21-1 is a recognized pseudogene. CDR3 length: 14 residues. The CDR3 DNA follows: TGTGCCAGCAGCCCGACAGGGTATGACACTGAAGCTTTCTTT. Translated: CASSPTGYDTEAFF.

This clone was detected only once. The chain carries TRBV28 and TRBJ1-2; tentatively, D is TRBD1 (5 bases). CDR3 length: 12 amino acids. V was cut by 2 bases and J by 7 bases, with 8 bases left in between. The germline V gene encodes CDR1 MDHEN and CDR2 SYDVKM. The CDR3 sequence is CASSLGTSGYTF. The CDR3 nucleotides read TGTGCCAGCAGTTTAGGGACTAGTGGCTACACCTTC.

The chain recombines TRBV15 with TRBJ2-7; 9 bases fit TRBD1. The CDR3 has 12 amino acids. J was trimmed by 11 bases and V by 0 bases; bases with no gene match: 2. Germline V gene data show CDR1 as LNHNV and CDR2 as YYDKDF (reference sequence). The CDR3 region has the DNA TGTGCCACCAGCAGAGATAGGACAGGGGAGTACTTC. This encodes CATSRDRTGEYF.

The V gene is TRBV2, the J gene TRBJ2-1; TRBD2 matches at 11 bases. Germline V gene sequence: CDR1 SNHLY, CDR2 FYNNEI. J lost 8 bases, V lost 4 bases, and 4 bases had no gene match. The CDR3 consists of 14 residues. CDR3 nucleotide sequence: TGTGCCAGCAGTGTGCTAGCGGGAGGAGATGAGCAGTTCTTC. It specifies CASSVLAGGDEQFF.

CDR3 bases: TGTGCCAGCAGCTTAGCGTATGGCCGATCTGAAGCTTTCTTT. Protein: CASSLAYGRSEAFF. This chain links TRBV7-6 with TRBJ1-1; no firm D call. CDR3 length: 14 residues. The V gene lost 0 bases and the J gene lost 6 bases, with 11 bases spanning the gap. Germline lookup yields CDR1 SGHVS and CDR2 FNYEAQ.

CDR3 loop: CASSPAPMRTEAFF. The CDR3, as DNA: TGTGCCAGCAGTCCTGCCCCAATGAGGACTGAAGCTTTCTTT. The chain carries TRBV7-3 and TRBJ1-1; D not resolved. The CDR3 spans 14 residues. Germline CDR1 reads SGHTA; CDR2 reads FQGTGA. Trimming took 6 bases from V and 5 from J, leaving 16 bases between them.

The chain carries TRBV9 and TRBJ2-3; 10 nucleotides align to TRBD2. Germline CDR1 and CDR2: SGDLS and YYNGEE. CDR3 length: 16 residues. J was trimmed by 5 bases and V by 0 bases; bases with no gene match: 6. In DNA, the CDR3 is TGTGCCAGCAGCGTAGGGGCTAGCGGGAGTGGAGATACGCAGTATTTT. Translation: CASSVGASGSGDTQYF.

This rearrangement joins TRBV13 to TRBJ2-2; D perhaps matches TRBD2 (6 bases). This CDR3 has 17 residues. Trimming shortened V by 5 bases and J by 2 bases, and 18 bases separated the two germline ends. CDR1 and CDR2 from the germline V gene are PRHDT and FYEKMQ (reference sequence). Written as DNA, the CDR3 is TGTGCCAGCAGCCTGTTGGGGGTAGCGGATAACACCGGGGAGCTGTTTTTT. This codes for CASSLLGVADNTGELFF. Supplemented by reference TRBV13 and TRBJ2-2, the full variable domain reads AAGVIQSPRHLIKEKRETATLKCYPIPRHDTVYWYQQGPGQDPQFLISFYEKMQSDKGSIPDRFSAQQFSDYHSELNMSSLELGDSALYFCASSLLGVADNTGELFFGEGSRLTVL.

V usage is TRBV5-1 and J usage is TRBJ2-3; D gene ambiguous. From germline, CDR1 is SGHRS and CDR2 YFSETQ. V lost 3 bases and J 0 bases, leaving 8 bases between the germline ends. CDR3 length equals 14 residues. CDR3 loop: CASSSGASTDTQYF. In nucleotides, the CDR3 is TGCGCCAGCAGCTCAGGTGCTAGCACAGATACGCAGTATTTT.

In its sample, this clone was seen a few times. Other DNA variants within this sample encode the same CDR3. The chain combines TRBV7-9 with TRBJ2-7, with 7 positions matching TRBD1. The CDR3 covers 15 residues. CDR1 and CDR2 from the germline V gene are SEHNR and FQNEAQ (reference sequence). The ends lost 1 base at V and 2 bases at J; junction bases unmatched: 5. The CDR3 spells CASSLEAGGTYEQYF. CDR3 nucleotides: TGTGCCAGCAGCTTAGAGGCAGGGGGTACCTACGAGCAGTACTTC. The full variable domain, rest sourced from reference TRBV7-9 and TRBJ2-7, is DTGVSQNPRHKITKRGQNVTFRCDPISEHNRLYWYRQTLGQGPEFLTYFQNEAQLEKSRLLSDRFSAERPKGSFSTLEIQRTEQGDSAMYLCASSLEAGGTYEQYFGPGTRLTVT.

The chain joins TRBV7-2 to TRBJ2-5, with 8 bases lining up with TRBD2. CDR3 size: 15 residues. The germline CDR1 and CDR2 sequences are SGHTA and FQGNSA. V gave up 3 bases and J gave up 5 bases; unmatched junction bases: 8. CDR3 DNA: TGTGCCAGCAGCTTGGAACGGGAGGGCCGGGAGACCCAGTACTTC. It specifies CASSLEREGRETQYF.

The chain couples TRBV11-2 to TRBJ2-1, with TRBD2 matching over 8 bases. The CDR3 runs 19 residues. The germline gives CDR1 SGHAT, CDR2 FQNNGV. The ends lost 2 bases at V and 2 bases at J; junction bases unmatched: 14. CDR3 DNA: TGTGCCAGCAGCTTACGATCGGCGGCCGCGGGAGGTCCCTACAATGAGCAGTTCTTC. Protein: CASSLRSAAAGGPYNEQFF.

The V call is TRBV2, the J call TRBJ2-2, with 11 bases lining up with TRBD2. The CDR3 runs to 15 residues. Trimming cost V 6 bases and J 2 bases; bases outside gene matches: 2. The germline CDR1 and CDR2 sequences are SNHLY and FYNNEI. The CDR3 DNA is TGTGCCAGCAGACTAGCGGGGGCTAACACCGGGGAGCTGTTTTTT. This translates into CASRLAGANTGELFF.

As DNA, the CDR3 is TGCGCCAGCAGGGTTAGCGGGAGACACGAAGAGACCCAGTACTTC. Its protein is CASRVSGRHEETQYF. This chain joins TRBV5-1 and TRBJ2-5; 9 bases fit TRBD2. CDR1 SGHRS and CDR2 YFSETQ come from the germline V gene. The CDR3 is 15 amino acids. V lost 5 bases, J lost 3 bases, and 8 bases stayed unmatched.

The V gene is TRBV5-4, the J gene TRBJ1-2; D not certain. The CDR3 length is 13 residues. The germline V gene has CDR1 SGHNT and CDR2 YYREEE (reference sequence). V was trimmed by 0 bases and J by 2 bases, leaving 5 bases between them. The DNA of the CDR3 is TGTGCCAGCAGCTTGGGCCAGAACTATGGCTACACCTTC. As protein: CASSLGQNYGYTF.

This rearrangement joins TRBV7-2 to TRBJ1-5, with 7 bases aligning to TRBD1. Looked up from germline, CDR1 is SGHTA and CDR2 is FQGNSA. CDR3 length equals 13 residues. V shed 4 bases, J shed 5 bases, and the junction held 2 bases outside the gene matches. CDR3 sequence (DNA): TGTGCCAGCAGCTCCCAGGGGGATCAGCCCCAGCATTTT. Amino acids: CASSSQGDQPQHF.

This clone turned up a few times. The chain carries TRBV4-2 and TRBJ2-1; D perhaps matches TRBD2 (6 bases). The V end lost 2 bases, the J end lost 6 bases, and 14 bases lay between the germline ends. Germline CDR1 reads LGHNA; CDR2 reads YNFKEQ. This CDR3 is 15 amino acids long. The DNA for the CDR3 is TGTGCCAGCAGCCAAACTAGCATCGTGAGCAATGAGCAGTTCTTC. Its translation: CASSQTSIVSNEQFF.

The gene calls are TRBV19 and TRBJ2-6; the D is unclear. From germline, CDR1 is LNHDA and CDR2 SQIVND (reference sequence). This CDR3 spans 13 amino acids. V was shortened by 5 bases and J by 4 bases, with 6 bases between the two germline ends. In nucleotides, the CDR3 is TGTGCCAGTAGTCTTTCCGGGGCCAACGTCCTGACTTTC. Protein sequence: CASSLSGANVLTF. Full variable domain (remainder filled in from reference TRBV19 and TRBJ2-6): DGGITQSPKYLFRKEGQNVTLSCEQNLNHDAMYWYRQDPGQGLRLIYYSQIVNDFQKGDIAEGYSVSREKKESFPLTVTSAQKNPTAFYLCASSLSGANVLTFGAGSRLTVL.

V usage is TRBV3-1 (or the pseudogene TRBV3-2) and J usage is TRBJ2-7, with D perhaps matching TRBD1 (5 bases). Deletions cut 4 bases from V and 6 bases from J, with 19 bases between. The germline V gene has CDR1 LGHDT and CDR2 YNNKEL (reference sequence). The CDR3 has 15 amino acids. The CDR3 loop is CASSPSAGHPGEQYF. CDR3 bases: TGTGCCAGCAGCCCCAGTGCCGGACACCCGGGCGAGCAGTACTTC.

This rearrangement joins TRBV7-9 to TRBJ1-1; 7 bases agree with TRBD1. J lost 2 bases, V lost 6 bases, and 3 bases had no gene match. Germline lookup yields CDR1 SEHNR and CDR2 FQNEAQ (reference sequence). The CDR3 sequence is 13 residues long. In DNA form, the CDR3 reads TGTGCCAGCAGAGACAGGGCAAACACTGAAGCTTTCTTT. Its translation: CASRDRANTEAFF.

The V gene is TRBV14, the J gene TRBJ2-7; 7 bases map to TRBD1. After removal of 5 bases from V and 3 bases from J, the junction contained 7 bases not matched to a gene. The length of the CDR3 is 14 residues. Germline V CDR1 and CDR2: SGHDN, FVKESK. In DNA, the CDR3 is TGTGCCAGCAGCTTACGGACAGGTTACTACGAGCAGTACTTC. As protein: CASSLRTGYYEQYF.

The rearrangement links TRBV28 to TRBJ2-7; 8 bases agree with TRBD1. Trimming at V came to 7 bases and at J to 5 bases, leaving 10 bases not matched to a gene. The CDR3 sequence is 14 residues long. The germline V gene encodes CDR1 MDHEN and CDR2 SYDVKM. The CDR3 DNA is TGTGCCAGCACTCTCCAGGGGGCGCTTAACGAGCAGTACTTC. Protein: CASTLQGALNEQYF.

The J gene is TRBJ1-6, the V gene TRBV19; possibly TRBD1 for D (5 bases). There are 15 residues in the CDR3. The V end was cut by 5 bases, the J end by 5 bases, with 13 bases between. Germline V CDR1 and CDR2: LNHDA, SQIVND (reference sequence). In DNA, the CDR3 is TGTGCCAGTAGTGAGGGACTCTGGCATAATTCACCCCTCCACTTT. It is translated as CASSEGLWHNSPLHF.